This T cell receptor (beta chain) emerged from a study of brain T cells in children with intractable seizures. The study, taken as a whole, reports: Absence of clones before surgery may stem from lower sequencing depth.

As regards this clone: Antigen specificity is unknown.

V lost 5 bases and J lost 4; bases outside the gene matches: 7. Germline V gene data show CDR1 as MNHEY and CDR2 as SMNVEV (reference sequence). This CDR3 is 14 amino acids long. Only cases whose brain tissue showed the highest T cell transcript signatures were sequenced. At least one anti-epileptic drug was given before surgery. The protocol was immunoSEQ multiplex PCR, while the TCRdb copy is restricted to in-frame clones and leaves out a portion. The table shows around 41,000 clones, with around 90% occurring only once. This receptor was identified in a girl under 10 years old with tuberous sclerosis and intractable seizures. Specimen: peripheral blood, collected at surgery. This rearrangement joins TRBV27 to TRBJ2-5, with TRBD1 matching 7 bases. CDR3 sequence: CASSLYRGGETQYF. CDR3 sequence (DNA): TGTGCCAGCAGTCTCTACAGGGGTGGAGAGACCCAGTACTTC.